The 10 T cell receptor beta chains below were found in one sample sequenced in a study of tumor-infiltrating lymphocytes in primary liver carcinoma. Total RNA amounting to approximately 460 ng was the source from which TCR beta cDNA was made with a constant-region primer. Libraries of TCR beta came from three nested multiplex PCR rounds with slightly modified ARM-PCR. Forward primers for TRBV1-TRBV30 and a C-beta reverse primer served the first two PCR rounds, at about 10 cycles each. One entry per CDR3 protein, called by TCRdb with MiXCR from the multiplex PCR reads. The sample includes about 200,000 distinct CDR3 sequences, 65% of them seen just once. Both blood RNA, taken from unsorted whole blood, and germline DNA were extracted. Sequenced: peripheral blood. The receptors shown here come from a woman aged 60-70 years with primary liver carcinoma and hepatitis B virus infection.

A word on this clonotype: A junction boundary mismatches the germline segment, possibly from a read error. The chain uses TRBV6-5 and TRBJ2-2; the match to TRBD2 covers 7 bases. This CDR3 region has 15 residues. Germline CDR1 is MNHEY and CDR2 is SVGAGI. CDR3 bases: TGTGTCAGCAGATCTAGCGGCGCGAACACCGGGGAGCTATTTTTT. Protein: CVSRSSGANTGELFF.

About this clonotype itself: Germline and junction disagree at one end, which may indicate a read error. V gene TRBV12-3 or TRBV12-4 combines with J gene TRBJ1-1; tentatively, D is TRBD1 (6 bases). CDR3 length equals 14 residues. CDR3 in amino acids: CANTLSATAGEAFF. The CDR3 DNA reads as TGTGCCAACACGCTTTCGGCGACGGCAGGGGAAGCTTTCTTC.

The chain links TRBV13 to TRBJ2-1; 9 nucleotides match TRBD2. The CDR3 is 14 amino acids. The V and J ends lost 6 bases and 2 bases, in that order; junction bases with no gene match: 2. CDR1 is PRHDT, CDR2 FYEKMQ, per germline (reference sequence). CDR3 protein: CASRTSGTYNEQFF. The CDR3 region has the DNA TGTGCCAGCAGGACTAGCGGAACCTACAATGAGCAGTTCTTC.

Comment on this clonotype: A junction boundary mismatches the germline segment, possibly from a read error. The rearrangement links TRBV6-6 to TRBJ1-1; D call uncertain. This CDR3 contains 16 residues. CDR1 MNHNY and CDR2 SVGAGI come from the germline V gene (reference sequence). The CDR3 protein is CAGSQVGHRENTEAFF. As DNA, the CDR3 is TGTGCCGGCAGCCAAGTCGGCCACAGAGAAAACACTGAAGCTTTCTTT.

Comments on this clonotype: At one end the junction does not follow the germline gene, possibly because of a read error. The chain couples TRBV4-3 to TRBJ1-2, with D unclear. Germline CDR1 is LGHNA and CDR2 is YSLEER. This CDR3 is 13 amino acids long. CDR3 residues: CVSSQAGNYGYTF. CDR3 nucleotide sequence: TGCGTCAGCAGCCAAGCGGGCAACTATGGCTACACCTTC.

To note about this clonotype: A much larger clone lies a single base off, so this may be a read error. V is TRBV4-1 and J is TRBJ2-3; D is unclear. Germline V CDR1 and CDR2: MGHRA, YSYEKL. The CDR3 length is 18 residues. The CDR3 is CASSQGFVHNLFTDTQYF. CDR3 DNA sequence: TGTGCCAGCAGCCAAGGGTTTGTCCACAACCTGTTCACAGATACGCAGTATTTT.

The V and J genes are TRBV20-1 and TRBJ2-1, with TRBD2 identical over 8 bases. Germline trimming cut 2 bases from V and 9 bases from J; bases unmatched to any gene: 6. In germline, CDR1 is DFQATT, CDR2 SNEGSKA (reference sequence). The CDR3 sequence is 13 residues long. The CDR3 sequence is CSARSGLVGEQFF. In DNA form, the CDR3 reads TGCAGTGCTAGATCGGGACTAGTTGGTGAGCAGTTCTTC.

This clonotype has a handful of counts. The rearrangement links TRBV14 to TRBJ2-3; TRBD2 matches at 7 bases. After removal of 3 bases from V and 4 bases from J, the junction contained 10 bases not matched to a gene. The CDR3 length is 16 residues. Germline loops: CDR1 SGHDN, CDR2 FVKESK. The CDR3 DNA follows: TGTGCCAGCAGCCATTGGTCGGGAGGTGGGGCAGATACGCAGTATTTT. Translating gives CASSHWSGGGADTQYF.

A word on this clonotype: A read error may be the cause here, since a much bigger clone is one base away. Since no conserved phenylalanine or tryptophan closes the CDR3, a read error is the likely cause. The chain has TRBV6-1 and TRBJ1-4; D perhaps matches TRBD1 (5 bases). V lost 10 bases to trimming and J lost 10 bases, with 22 bases between them. Germline CDR1 MNHNS, CDR2 SASEGT. There are 14 residues in the CDR3. The CDR3 sequence is CAILPGPSEGKLFI. For the CDR3, the DNA is TGTGCCATCCTACCGGGACCTTCGGAGGGAAAACTGTTTATT.

This chain links TRBV11-3 with TRBJ1-2; weak D call: TRBD1 (6 bases). This CDR3 contains 12 residues. The germline gives CDR1 SGHNT, CDR2 YENEEA. CDR3 protein: CTSSLGGDGYTF. The CDR3 DNA follows: TGTACAAGCAGCTTAGGGGGTGATGGCTACACCTTC.